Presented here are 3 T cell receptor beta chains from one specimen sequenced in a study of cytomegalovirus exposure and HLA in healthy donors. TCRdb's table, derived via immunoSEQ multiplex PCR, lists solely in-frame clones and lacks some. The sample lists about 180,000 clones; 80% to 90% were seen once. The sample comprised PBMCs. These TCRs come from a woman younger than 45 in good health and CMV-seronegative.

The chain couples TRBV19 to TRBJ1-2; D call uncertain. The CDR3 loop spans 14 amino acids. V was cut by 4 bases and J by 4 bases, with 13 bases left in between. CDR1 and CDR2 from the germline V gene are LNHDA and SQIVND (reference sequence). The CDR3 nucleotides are TGTGCCAGTAGTACAAATTCCGTGCGCTATGGCTACACCTTC. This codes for CASSTNSVRYGYTF.

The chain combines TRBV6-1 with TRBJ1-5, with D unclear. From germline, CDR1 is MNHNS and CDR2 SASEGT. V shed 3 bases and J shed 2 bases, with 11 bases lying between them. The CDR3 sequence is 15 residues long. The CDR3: CASSDGVWGNQPQHF. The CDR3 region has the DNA TGTGCCAGCAGTGACGGGGTTTGGGGCAATCAGCCCCAGCATTTT.

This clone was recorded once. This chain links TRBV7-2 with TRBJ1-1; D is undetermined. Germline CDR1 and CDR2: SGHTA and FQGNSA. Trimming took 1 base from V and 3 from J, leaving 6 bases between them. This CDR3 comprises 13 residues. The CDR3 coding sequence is TGTGCCAGCAGCTTAGACGGGTACACTGAAGCTTTCTTT. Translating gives CASSLDGYTEAFF. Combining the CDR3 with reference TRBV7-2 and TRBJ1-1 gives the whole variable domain GAGVSQSPSNKVTEKGKDVELRCDPISGHTALYWYRQSLGQGLEFLIYFQGNSAPDKSGLPSDRFSAERTGGSVSTLTIQRTQQEDSAVYLCASSLDGYTEAFFGQGTRLTVV.